What follows describes a single T cell receptor beta chain. Within the sample, other DNA sequences also encode this same CDR3. The data stem from a study of beta chain features in type 1 diabetes. The wider study: Patients shared similar age, gender and cell yields with healthy donors.

Reverse transcription of all isolated RNA meant that expressed TCRB transcripts were sequenced. About 3.57 million reads per sample were averaged for naive, central memory and regulatory samples. Profiled with immunoSEQ multiplex PCR; TCRdb holds only in-frame clones, not every one. The sample consists of some 330,000 clones, 9.5% to 12% of them appearing once. The source of this sequence is a woman between 25 and 40 years old in good health. Material for sequencing was naive CD4+ T cells from blood.

The CDR3 sequence: CASSRQGASNQPQHF. For the CDR3, the DNA is TGTGCCAGCAGTCGACAGGGGGCAAGCAATCAGCCCCAGCATTTT. The chain employs TRBV28 and TRBJ1-5; 10 nucleotides align to TRBD1. Trimming at V came to 5 bases and at J to 1 base, leaving 2 bases not matched to a gene. Per the germline V gene, CDR1 is MDHEN and CDR2 is SYDVKM. The length of the CDR3 is 15 residues.